The 18 T cell receptor beta chains below all came from one sample that was sequenced in a study of cytomegalovirus exposure and HLA in healthy donors. Clones were read by immunoSEQ multiplex PCR, and TCRdb kept only the in-frame ones, dropping some. Here the sample spans about 83,000 clones, about 96% being singletons. The sample taken for sequencing was PBMCs. All receptors derive from a woman under 30 in good health and CMV-seronegative.

The V call is TRBV27, the J call TRBJ2-4; 13 positions agree with TRBD2. The CDR3 is 19 residues long. Germline lookup yields CDR1 MNHEY and CDR2 SMNVEV (reference sequence). Trimming cost V 6 bases and J 0 bases; bases outside gene matches: 11. This CDR3 reads CASRALLAGGPLAKNIQYF. CDR3 nucleotides: TGTGCCAGCAGAGCACTACTAGCGGGAGGGCCTCTAGCCAAAAACATTCAGTACTTC.

The chain combines TRBV29-1 with TRBJ2-5, with D possibly being TRBD1 (6 bases). With 4 bases removed from V and 3 bases from J, the gap between germline ends came to 12 bases. CDR3 size: 13 residues. Germline loops: CDR1 SQVTM, CDR2 ANQGSEA. Here the CDR3 reads CSVVQQGKETQYF. The CDR3 region has the DNA TGCAGCGTTGTACAACAGGGAAAAGAGACCCAGTACTTC.

This sequence joins TRBV11-2 and TRBJ2-7, with TRBD2 as a possible D gene (6 bases). With 6 bases removed from V and 3 bases from J, the gap between germline ends came to 12 bases. Germline CDR1 is SGHAT and CDR2 is FQNNGV. CDR3 length: 13 residues. CDR3 sequence: CASRLDGSYEQYF. CDR3 DNA sequence: TGTGCCAGCAGACTGGACGGGAGCTACGAGCAGTACTTC. Full variable domain (outside the CDR3, taken from reference TRBV11-2 and TRBJ2-7): EAGVAQSPRYKIIEKRQSVAFWCNPISGHATLYWYQQILGQGPKLLIQFQNNGVVDDSQLPKDRFSAERLKGVDSTLKIQPAKLEDSAVYLCASRLDGSYEQYFGPGTRLTVT.

This clone was recorded only once. CDR3 residues: CASSLVEETQYF. The CDR3 DNA reads TGCGCCAGCAGCTTGGTAGAAGAGACCCAGTACTTC. J is TRBJ2-5 and V is TRBV5-1, with D hard to call. V lost 0 bases, J lost 3 bases, and 3 bases lay in between. The CDR3 is 12 amino acids. Germline loops: CDR1 SGHRS, CDR2 YFSETQ. Full variable domain (remainder filled in from reference TRBV5-1 and TRBJ2-5): KAGVTQTPRYLIKTRGQQVTLSCSPISGHRSVSWYQQTPGQGLQFLFEYFSETQRNKGNFPGRFSGRQFSNSRSEMNVSTLELGDSALYLCASSLVEETQYFGPGTRLLVL.

The chain uses TRBV2 and TRBJ2-7, with TRBD2 matching 9 bases. V was pared by 5 bases and J by 4 bases, with 3 bases of the junction left unmatched. From germline, CDR1 is SNHLY and CDR2 FYNNEI. This CDR3 is built from 13 residues. The CDR3 nucleotides are TGTGCCAGCAGTCGTGGACTAGCGTACGAGCAGTACTTC. Translated: CASSRGLAYEQYF.

CDR3 region: CASSQPSGQLSGNTIYF. The CDR3 coding sequence is TGCGCCAGCAGTCAACCTTCCGGACAGCTCTCTGGAAACACCATATATTTT. The gene calls are TRBV23-1 and TRBJ1-3; tentatively, D is TRBD1 (6 bases). TRBV23-1 is reported as an ORF; its role is uncertain. This CDR3 is built from 17 residues. Trimming cost V 2 bases and J 0 bases, with 14 bases left between them.

This chain connects TRBV5-1 to TRBJ2-1, with 12 bases identical to TRBD1. Germline CDR1 SGHRS, CDR2 YFSETQ. Losses at the gene ends were 2 bases for V and 4 bases for J; bases not matched to a gene: 7. There are 17 residues in the CDR3. The CDR3: CASSFPGTGGPYNEQFF. CDR3 coding DNA: TGCGCCAGCAGCTTCCCCGGGACAGGGGGCCCGTACAATGAGCAGTTCTTC.

The chain carries TRBV5-7 and TRBJ1-5; 11 nucleotides line up with TRBD1. TRBV5-7 is placed among ORFs of uncertain function. This CDR3 spans 18 amino acids. The junction had 10 bases not matched to a gene; V was cut back by 4 bases and J by 1 base. Written as DNA, the CDR3 is TGTGCCAGCAGCAGTCAAAAGGACAGGGGGCTAAGCAATCAGCCCCAGCATTTT. As protein: CASSSQKDRGLSNQPQHF.

The rearrangement uses TRBV5-4 and TRBJ2-1; 7 nucleotides agree with TRBD2. In germline, CDR1 is SGHNT, CDR2 YYREEE (reference sequence). The CDR3 runs to 17 residues. J was trimmed by 4 bases and V by 5 bases; bases with no gene match: 15. The CDR3 is CASRPSGIPQKYNEQFF. The CDR3 region has the DNA TGTGCCAGCAGGCCCAGCGGGATTCCCCAGAAATACAATGAGCAGTTCTTC.

The rearrangement uses TRBV25-1 and TRBJ1-1; 7 bases align to TRBD1. The CDR3 contains 15 residues. CDR1 MGHDK and CDR2 SYGVNS come from the germline V gene. V gave up 1 base and J gave up 2 bases; unmatched junction bases: 4. In DNA, the CDR3 is TGTGCCAGCAGTGAATGGACAGGAGGAAACACTGAAGCTTTCTTT. This translates into CASSEWTGGNTEAFF.

The genes are TRBV4-2 and TRBJ1-2, with D possibly matching TRBD1 (6 bases). Germline CDR1 and CDR2: LGHNA and YNFKEQ. CDR3 size: 15 residues. V was shortened by 4 bases and J by 6 bases, with 18 bases between the two germline ends. The CDR3 loop reads CASSPRQGTPDGYTF. The CDR3 coding sequence is TGTGCCAGCAGCCCGCGCCAGGGGACGCCTGATGGCTACACCTTC.

This clone was detected once. CDR3 bases: TGTGCCAGCAGCTTAGGGGTGGGGAGCACTGAAGCTTTCTTT. Translation gives CASSLGVGSTEAFF. The chain uses TRBV7-2 and TRBJ1-1; D remains ambiguous. The CDR3 sequence is 14 residues long. V lost 1 base to trimming and J lost 4 bases, with 10 bases between them. Germline CDR1 and CDR2: SGHTA and FQGNSA.

The V gene is TRBV6-5, the J gene TRBJ2-7, with 8 bases fitting TRBD1. V lost 5 bases to trimming and J lost 4 bases; unmatched junction nucleotides: 10. The germline gives CDR1 MNHEY, CDR2 SVGAGI. The CDR3 is 15 residues long. The DNA for the CDR3 is TGTGCCAGCAGTCTTAGCCCACAGGGGGGATACGAGCAGTACTTC. Protein: CASSLSPQGGYEQYF.

The chain joins TRBV10-3 to TRBJ2-5; TRBD2 matches 11 bases. Losses at the gene ends were 10 bases for V and 2 bases for J; bases not matched to a gene: 6. The CDR3 loop spans 14 amino acids. Germline CDR1 and CDR2: ENHRY and SYGVKD. The CDR3 reads CATGTSGSQETQYF. The CDR3 bases are TGTGCCACCGGGACTAGCGGATCTCAAGAGACCCAGTACTTC.

The chain combines TRBV27 with TRBJ2-1; D is uncertain. V dropped 1 base and J dropped 7 bases, with 11 bases sitting between them. The length of the CDR3 is 14 residues. Germline V lookup: CDR1 MNHEY, CDR2 SMNVEV (reference sequence). CDR3 loop: CASSLFGSVNEQFF. In DNA, the CDR3 is TGTGCCAGCAGTTTATTTGGTTCGGTGAATGAGCAGTTCTTC.

The V call is TRBV6-4, the J call TRBJ1-2; 7 nucleotides agree with TRBD1. J lost 4 bases, V lost 4 bases, and 6 bases had no gene match. This CDR3 is built from 14 residues. Germline values: CDR1 MRHNA, CDR2 SNTAGT. This chain's CDR3 is CASSVTRDSYGYTF. Here the CDR3 DNA reads TGTGCCAGCAGTGTGACCCGGGACAGCTATGGCTACACCTTC.

The chain couples TRBV11-1 to TRBJ2-1, with D possibly matching TRBD1 (5 bases). The germline CDR1 and CDR2 sequences are SGHAT and FQDESV (reference sequence). V was pared by 5 bases and J by 6 bases, with 14 bases between. The CDR3 is made up of 14 amino acids. The CDR3 here is CASSPSPGINEQFF. DNA for the CDR3: TGTGCCAGCAGCCCGTCCCCAGGGATCAATGAGCAGTTCTTC.

V usage is TRBV5-1 and J usage is TRBJ2-7; TRBD1 aligns across 11 bases. Germline CDR1 SGHRS, CDR2 YFSETQ. The ends lost 2 bases at V and 5 bases at J; junction bases unmatched: 6. This CDR3 has 15 residues. In DNA, the CDR3 is TGCGCCAGCAGCTTCCCAGGACAGGGGGCCCACGAGCAGTACTTC. Its protein product is CASSFPGQGAHEQYF.